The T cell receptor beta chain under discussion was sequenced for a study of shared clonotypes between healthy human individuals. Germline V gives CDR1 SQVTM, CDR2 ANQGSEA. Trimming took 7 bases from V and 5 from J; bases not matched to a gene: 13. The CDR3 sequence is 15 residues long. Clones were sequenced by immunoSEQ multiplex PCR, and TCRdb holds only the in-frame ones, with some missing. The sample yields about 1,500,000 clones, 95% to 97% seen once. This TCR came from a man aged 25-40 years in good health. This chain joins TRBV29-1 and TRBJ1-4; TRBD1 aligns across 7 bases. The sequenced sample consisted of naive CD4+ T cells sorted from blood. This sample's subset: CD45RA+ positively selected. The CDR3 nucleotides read TGCAGCGCCGCTCCACCAGGGACAGCAAATGAAAAACTGTTTTTT. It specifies CSAAPPGTANEKLFF.